The TCR beta chain described here comes from a study of blood T cell repertoires in COVID-19. On the study more broadly: There were acute and convalescent COVID-19 samples, and they came from the United States, Italy and Spain. The analysed material was cDNA or gDNA that came from T cells, B-cell-depleted T cells, or PBMCs.

In the authors' workflow: Reference gene primer amplification gave nucleated cell count estimates. TCRdb's table, derived via immunoSEQ multiplex PCR, lists solely in-frame clones and lacks some. That table gives V, J and clone size, and the DNA gave D and trimming. The sample carries over 200,000 clones, roughly 86% recorded once. Germline lookup yields CDR1 DFQATT and CDR2 SNEGSKA (reference sequence). The CDR3 is 12 amino acids. V was shortened by 3 bases and J by 7 bases, with 12 bases between the two germline ends. This sequence was found in a woman aged 55-69 years with acute or convalescent COVID-19. J is TRBJ1-2 and V is TRBV20-1; D might be TRBD1 (5 bases). Sequencing used peripheral blood. CDR3 sequence (DNA): TGCAGTGCTAGTTGGCGGGACTCTGGCTACACCTTC. Translating gives CSASWRDSGYTF.